This T cell receptor beta chain stems from a study of a mutant IDH1 vaccine in newly diagnosed glioma. Whole-study findings and limits: Vaccination induced immune responses in around 94% of patients.

Germline lookup yields CDR1 WSHSY and CDR2 SAAADI. V lost 4 bases, J lost 3 bases, and 13 bases lay in between. The CDR3 runs 15 residues. TCRdb keeps only in-frame clones here, not all; method: immunoSEQ multiplex PCR. The data hold tens of thousands of clones, with approximately 78% observed a single time. On this clone itself: Its antigen is as yet unknown.

As for time point: week 47, end of study. In the vaccine, a single dose held 300 ug of the mutant IDH1 20-mer peptide, along with topical imiquimod. The specimen comprised PBMCs, sampled from a glioma patient whose treatment included an IDH1 peptide vaccine. The V and J genes are TRBV10-2 and TRBJ1-5; D possibly corresponds to TRBD1 (5 bases). This TCR came from a man between 35 and 55 years old with glioma. Here the CDR3 reads CASSGQGMANQPQHF. CDR3 nucleotide sequence: TGCGCCAGCAGTGGGCAGGGAATGGCCAATCAGCCCCAGCATTTT.